This TCR beta chain was documented in a study of shared clonotypes between healthy human individuals. Every subset's genomic DNA went evenly onto several immunoSEQ plates. Generated by immunoSEQ multiplex PCR, the TCRdb table keeps only in-frame clones and is missing some. Among some 680,000 clones, 55% to 85% were seen once, and the ten largest hold around 2%. This clone was counted many times. CDR1 and CDR2 (germline): SGHAT, FQNNGV. Trimming left V 5 bases short and J 7 bases short, with 14 bases between. The CDR3 consists of 13 residues. This sequence joins TRBV11-2 and TRBJ1-1, with unresolved D. This TCR was sampled from a woman younger than 45 in good health. Sample: memory CD4+ T cells sorted from blood. As for subset: CD45RA-negative fraction. The CDR3, as DNA: TGTGCCAGCAGCCCTTATCAACACATTGAAGCTTTCTTT. This sequence encodes CASSPYQHIEAFF. The full variable domain, rest sourced from reference TRBV11-2 and TRBJ1-1, is EAGVAQSPRYKIIEKRQSVAFWCNPISGHATLYWYQQILGQGPKLLIQFQNNGVVDDSQLPKDRFSAERLKGVDSTLKIQPAKLEDSAVYLCASSPYQHIEAFFGQGTRLTVV.